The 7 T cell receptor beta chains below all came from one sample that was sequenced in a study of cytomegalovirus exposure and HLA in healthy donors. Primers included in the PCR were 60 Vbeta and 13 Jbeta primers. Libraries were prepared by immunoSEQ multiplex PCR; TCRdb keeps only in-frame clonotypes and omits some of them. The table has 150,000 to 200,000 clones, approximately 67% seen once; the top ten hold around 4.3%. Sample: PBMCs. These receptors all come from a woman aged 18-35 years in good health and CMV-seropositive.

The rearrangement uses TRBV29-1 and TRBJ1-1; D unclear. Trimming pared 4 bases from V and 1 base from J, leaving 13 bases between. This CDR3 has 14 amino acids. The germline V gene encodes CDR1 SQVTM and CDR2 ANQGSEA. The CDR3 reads CSVVIAAANTEAFF. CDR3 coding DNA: TGCAGCGTTGTGATAGCGGCAGCGAACACTGAAGCTTTCTTT.

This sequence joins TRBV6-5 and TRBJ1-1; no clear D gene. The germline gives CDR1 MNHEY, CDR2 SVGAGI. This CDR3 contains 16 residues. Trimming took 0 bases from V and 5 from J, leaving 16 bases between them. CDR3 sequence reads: CASSYSIGGDRTEAFF. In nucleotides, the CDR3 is TGTGCCAGCAGTTACTCGATCGGCGGCGATCGGACTGAAGCTTTCTTT.

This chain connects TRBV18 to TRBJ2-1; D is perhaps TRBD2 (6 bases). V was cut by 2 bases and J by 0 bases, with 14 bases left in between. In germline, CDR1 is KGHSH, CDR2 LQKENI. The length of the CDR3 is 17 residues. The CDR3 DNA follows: TGTGCCAGCTCACCAGGAGGGCCTTCGAGCTCCTACAATGAGCAGTTCTTC. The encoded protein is CASSPGGPSSSYNEQFF.

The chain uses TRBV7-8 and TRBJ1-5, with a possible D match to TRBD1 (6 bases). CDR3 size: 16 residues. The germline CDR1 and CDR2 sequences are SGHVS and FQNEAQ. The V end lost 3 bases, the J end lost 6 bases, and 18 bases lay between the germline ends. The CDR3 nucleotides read TGTGCCAGCAGCTTGTCCCCCCAGGGGCTTCTTCAGCCCCAGCATTTT. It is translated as CASSLSPQGLLQPQHF. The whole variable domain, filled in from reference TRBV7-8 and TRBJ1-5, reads GAGVSQSPRYKVAKRGQDVALRCDPISGHVSLFWYQQALGQGPEFLTYFQNEAQLDKSGLPSDRFFAERPEGSVSTLKIQRTQQEDSAVYLCASSLSPQGLLQPQHFGDGTRLSIL.

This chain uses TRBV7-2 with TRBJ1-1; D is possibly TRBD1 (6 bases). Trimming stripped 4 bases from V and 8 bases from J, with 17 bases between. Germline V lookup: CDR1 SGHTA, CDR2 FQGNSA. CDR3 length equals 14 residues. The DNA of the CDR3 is TGTGCCAGCAGCTCATTACAGGGTTCGAGGGAAGCTTTCTTT. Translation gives CASSSLQGSREAFF.

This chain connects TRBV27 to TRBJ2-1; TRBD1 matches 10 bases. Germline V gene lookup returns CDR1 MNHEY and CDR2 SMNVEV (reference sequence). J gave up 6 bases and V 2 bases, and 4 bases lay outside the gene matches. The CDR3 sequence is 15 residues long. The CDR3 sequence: CASSLPGQGRNEQFF. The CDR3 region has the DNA TGTGCCAGCAGTTTACCGGGACAGGGGCGCAATGAGCAGTTCTTC.

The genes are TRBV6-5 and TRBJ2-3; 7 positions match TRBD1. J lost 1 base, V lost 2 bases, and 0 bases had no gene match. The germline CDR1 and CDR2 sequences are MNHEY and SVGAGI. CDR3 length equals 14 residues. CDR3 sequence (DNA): TGTGCCAGCAGTTACGGGACAGGCACAGATACGCAGTATTTT. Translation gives CASSYGTGTDTQYF.